The clone carrying this TCR beta chain was observed a single time. The data were obtained in a study of blood T cell repertoires in COVID-19. Study summary: Sources were T cells, B-cell-depleted T cells, or PBMCs; the material itself was cDNA or gDNA.

The V segment lost 3 bases and the J segment 3 bases; nucleotides outside the gene matches: 7. The CDR3 has 16 amino acids. CDR1 is SGDLS, CDR2 YYNGEE, per germline. Seattle patients were enrolled during active infection and followed longitudinally. As handled by the study authors: Researchers report that nucleated cell counts were estimated from reference gene primer amplification. Clones were read by immunoSEQ multiplex PCR, and TCRdb kept only the in-frame ones, dropping some. V, J and clone size are taken as reported in that table, and D and trimming were inferred from the DNA itself. This table holds under 200,000 clones, approximately 85% found once.

Material for sequencing was peripheral blood. The chain links TRBV9 to TRBJ2-4; TRBD2 matches 9 bases. This TCR derives from a woman aged 60 to 75 with COVID-19, enrolled during active disease. This CDR3 is CASSASGTSYKNIQYF. The CDR3 DNA reads as TGTGCCAGCAGCGCATCCGGGACTAGCTACAAAAACATTCAGTACTTC.